The present T cell receptor (beta chain) was sequenced within a study of blood T cells in healthy people across ages. Extraction yielded at least 5 micrograms of total RNA per sample. Through a sample-barcoded 5' primer and a J-beta primer mix, a second PCR was run for roughly 7 to 11 cycles. Every cDNA was tagged by a template-switch adaptor with 12 random nucleotides. TCRdb re-analysed the 5' RACE reads in MiXCR, keeping a single row per CDR3 protein. The table lists under 2 million distinct CDR3 sequences, about 32% of them singletons. Germline-derived CDR1 and CDR2 are WSHSY and SAAADI. The CDR3 contains 16 residues. Trimming took off 0 bases at V and 1 base at J, with 12 bases between the two ends. Study-level results: Estimated diversity, derived from one million T cells, was regarded as an underestimate. Since the PBMCs were unsorted, naive and antigen-experienced cells could not be conclusively compared.

This clonotype was seen only a few times. The antigen remains undetermined. The sequence was obtained from a woman aged 25 to 39 in good health. Input material: blood. This chain joins TRBV10-2 and TRBJ2-5; D unresolved. The CDR3 sequence is CASSESVADSQETQYF. The CDR3 DNA sequence: TGCGCCAGCAGTGAGTCGGTAGCAGACTCCCAAGAGACCCAGTACTTC.